What follows are 29 T cell receptor beta chains derived from one specimen sequenced in a study of T cell responses to AZD1222 COVID-19 vaccine. The assay was immunoSEQ multiplex PCR, and TCRdb's table has in-frame clones only and misses some. The table shows 150,000 to 180,000 clones, with 90% occurring only once. The sample was peripheral blood, taken on day 0 of AZD1222 vaccination. Source of these receptors: an adult in good health.

The chain is built from TRBV13 and TRBJ2-5; 10 nucleotides match TRBD1. This CDR3 has 17 residues. Germline V gene lookup returns CDR1 PRHDT and CDR2 FYEKMQ (reference sequence). J was trimmed by 5 bases and V by 0 bases; bases with no gene match: 9. The CDR3 region has the DNA TGTGCCAGCAGCTTAGGGACAGGGGGCGTTATTTCGGAGACCCAGTACTTC. This gives the protein CASSLGTGGVISETQYF. The whole variable domain, filled in from reference TRBV13 and TRBJ2-5, reads AAGVIQSPRHLIKEKRETATLKCYPIPRHDTVYWYQQGPGQDPQFLISFYEKMQSDKGSIPDRFSAQQFSDYHSELNMSSLELGDSALYFCASSLGTGGVISETQYFGPGTRLLVL.

The chain employs TRBV24-1 and TRBJ2-5, with TRBD1 as a possible D gene (6 bases). V gave up 0 bases and J gave up 2 bases, with 9 bases separating them. The CDR3 sequence is 15 residues long. CDR1 is KGHDR, CDR2 SFDVKD, per germline. The CDR3 sequence: CATSDLRQEQETQYF. CDR3 coding DNA: TGTGCCACCAGTGATTTGCGACAGGAGCAAGAGACCCAGTACTTC.

The chain joins TRBV7-3 to TRBJ2-3; D may be TRBD1 or TRBD2 (5 bases each). Germline assignment: CDR1 SGHTA and CDR2 FQGTGA. With 5 bases removed from V and 4 bases from J, the gap between germline ends came to 13 bases. CDR3 length equals 14 residues. CDR3 region: CASSLMGVSDTQYF. The CDR3 DNA reads as TGTGCCAGCAGCCTCATGGGGGTTTCAGATACGCAGTATTTT.

The genes are TRBV28 and TRBJ1-5; 7 positions agree with TRBD1. The germline CDR1 and CDR2 sequences are MDHEN and SYDVKM. Trimming removed 4 bases from V and 2 bases from J; junction bases left unmatched: 5. The CDR3 extends over 15 amino acids. CDR3 sequence (DNA): TGTGCCAGCAGTTCGACAGGGACCGGCAATCAGCCCCAGCATTTT. It is translated as CASSSTGTGNQPQHF.

In DNA, the CDR3 is TGTGCCATCAGTGCGGGACTAGCGGGTGGTGAGACCCAGTACTTC. Its protein is CAISAGLAGGETQYF. The chain is built from TRBV10-3 and TRBJ2-5, with TRBD2 matching over 12 bases. Looked up from germline, CDR1 is ENHRY and CDR2 is SYGVKD. V dropped 4 bases and J dropped 5; count of bases not matched to a gene: 5. The CDR3 runs to 15 residues.

The V call is TRBV18, the J call TRBJ2-1, with 12 bases matching TRBD2. Germline CDR1 reads KGHSH; CDR2 reads LQKENI. This CDR3 comprises 15 residues. Trimming at V came to 3 bases and at J to 5 bases, leaving 2 bases not matched to a gene. The CDR3 DNA sequence: TGTGCCAGCTCACCGACTAGCGGGAGAGACAATGAGCAGTTCTTC. Translated: CASSPTSGRDNEQFF.

With regard to this clone: An end of the junction does not agree with germline; a read error may underlie this. The chain is built from TRBV20-1 and TRBJ1-5; D unresolved. The length of the CDR3 is 12 residues. The germline V gene encodes CDR1 DFQATT and CDR2 SNEGSKA (reference sequence). The CDR3 DNA follows: TGCAATGCTAGTAAAGAGGATCAGCCCCAGCATTTT. Translated: CNASKEDQPQHF.

The chain joins TRBV9 to TRBJ2-3, with unresolved D. Trimming cost V 4 bases and J 5 bases, with 14 bases left between them. The CDR3 consists of 14 residues. CDR1 and CDR2 from the germline V gene are SGDLS and YYNGEE. The CDR3 DNA follows: TGTGCCAGCAGCTTCAGCCTCATCGGAGATACGCAGTATTTT. Its protein product is CASSFSLIGDTQYF.

The rearrangement joins TRBV19 to TRBJ1-5; tentative D call: TRBD1 (5 bases). V lost 7 bases, J lost 9 bases, and 19 bases lay in between. CDR1 is LNHDA, CDR2 SQIVND, per germline (reference sequence). This CDR3 is built from 14 residues. The CDR3 spells CASTGRVGVWPQHF. CDR3 bases: TGTGCCAGTACTGGCAGGGTTGGAGTATGGCCCCAGCATTTT.

V gene TRBV3-1 (or the pseudogene TRBV3-2) combines with J gene TRBJ1-4; a weak D match, TRBD1 (5 bases). The germline gives CDR1 LGHDT, CDR2 YNNKEL (reference sequence). The V end lost 2 bases, the J end lost 2 bases, and 9 bases lay between the germline ends. The CDR3 totals 15 residues. CDR3: CASSQSGSTNEKLFF. CDR3 nucleotides: TGTGCCAGCAGCCAATCAGGGTCTACTAATGAAAAACTGTTTTTT.

This chain connects TRBV5-6 to TRBJ1-1; D not resolved. The CDR3 length is 16 residues. V lost 3 bases, J lost 0 bases, and 15 bases lay in between. Germline values: CDR1 SGHDT, CDR2 YYEEEE. The CDR3 DNA is TGTGCCAGCAGCTCCACGAGAGGAAGATTGAACACTGAAGCTTTCTTT. Translated, it gives CASSSTRGRLNTEAFF.

This rearrangement joins TRBV7-9 to TRBJ1-4; D is possibly TRBD1 (6 bases). Trimming took off 6 bases at V and 3 bases at J, with 8 bases between the two ends. The CDR3 loop spans 13 amino acids. The germline V gene encodes CDR1 SEHNR and CDR2 FQNEAQ (reference sequence). CDR3 in amino acids: CASREGANEKLFF. DNA of the CDR3: TGTGCCAGCAGAGAGGGGGCTAATGAAAAACTGTTTTTT.

The gene calls are TRBV18 and TRBJ1-1, with 7 bases that match TRBD1. J gave up 7 bases and V 5 bases, and 7 bases lay outside the gene matches. There are 13 residues in the CDR3. Germline CDR1 reads KGHSH; CDR2 reads LQKENI. Here the CDR3 reads CASSSQGRYEAFF. Here the CDR3 DNA reads TGTGCCAGCTCATCACAGGGGCGTTATGAAGCTTTCTTT. The full variable domain, completed using reference TRBV18 and TRBJ1-1, is NAGVMQNPRHLVRRRGQEARLRCSPMKGHSHVYWYRQLPEEGLKFMVYLQKENIIDESGMPKERFSAEFPKEGPSILRIQQVVRGDSAAYFCASSSQGRYEAFFGQGTRLTVV.

This chain links TRBV28 with TRBJ2-2; a weak D match, TRBD1 (6 bases). Germline V gives CDR1 MDHEN, CDR2 SYDVKM. Trimming pared 4 bases from V and 4 bases from J, leaving 16 bases between. The CDR3 runs to 16 residues. The CDR3 DNA is TGTGCCAGCAGTTGGGTGGGACACTCGCCCACCGGGGAGCTGTTTTTT. This sequence encodes CASSWVGHSPTGELFF.

The chain recombines TRBV10-3 with TRBJ2-7, with 8 bases lining up with TRBD2. Trimming removed 10 bases from V and 5 bases from J; junction bases left unmatched: 7. The CDR3 sequence is 12 residues long. The germline CDR1 and CDR2 sequences are ENHRY and SYGVKD. Written as DNA, the CDR3 is TGTGCCACCCGGGGGGGGGAGAACGAGCAGTACTTC. This translates into CATRGGENEQYF.

This chain uses TRBV28 with TRBJ1-1; perhaps TRBD1 as D (5 bases). Trimming removed 0 bases from V and 3 bases from J, with 14 bases in between. CDR3 size: 16 residues. Germline CDR1 reads MDHEN; CDR2 reads SYDVKM. The CDR3 DNA reads TGTGCCAGCAGTTTATGGGTGAGGGGCTGGGACACTGAAGCTTTCTTT. It encodes CASSLWVRGWDTEAFF.

The chain employs TRBV7-2 and TRBJ2-7; a weak D match, TRBD1 (6 bases). In germline, CDR1 is SGHTA, CDR2 FQGNSA. This CDR3 is 15 amino acids long. V was clipped by 4 bases and J by 1 base, with 14 bases between them. In DNA form, the CDR3 reads TGTGCCAGCAGCTCTTACGGGACATATTCCTACGAGCAGTACTTC. Amino acid sequence: CASSSYGTYSYEQYF.

The V call is TRBV24-1, the J call TRBJ2-3; D gene unclear. The germline V and J ends were trimmed by 3 bases and 6 bases, with 21 bases remaining between them. The CDR3 extends over 17 amino acids. Germline CDR1 and CDR2: KGHDR and SFDVKD. The DNA of the CDR3 is TGTGCCACCAGTGATGCCTTCGGCGAGCAGCCCCAGGATACGCAGTATTTT. This encodes CATSDAFGEQPQDTQYF.

With respect to this clone: Other nucleotide sequences from this sample produce the same CDR3. V usage is TRBV7-9 and J usage is TRBJ2-1, with D uncertain. Germline assignment: CDR1 SEHNR and CDR2 FQNEAQ (reference sequence). The V end lost 3 bases, the J end lost 4 bases, and 4 bases lay between the germline ends. This CDR3 region has 12 residues. The CDR3 sequence is CASSFSYNEQFF. The CDR3 region has the DNA TGTGCCAGCAGCTTCTCTTACAATGAGCAGTTCTTC.

The CDR3 region is CAWSSGIGGYEQYF. The CDR3, as DNA: TGTGCCTGGAGTTCGGGGATAGGGGGTTACGAGCAGTACTTC. The chain is built from TRBV30 and TRBJ2-7; TRBD1 is a possible D gene (6 bases). Germline assignment: CDR1 GTSNPN and CDR2 SVGIG (reference sequence). CDR3 length equals 14 residues. The V gene lost 2 bases and the J gene lost 4 bases, with 15 bases spanning the gap.

V usage is TRBV10-2 and J usage is TRBJ1-5; 9 nucleotides agree with TRBD1. Germline CDR1 and CDR2: WSHSY and SAAADI. The J segment lost 4 bases and the V segment lost 9 bases, leaving 4 bases of the junction unmatched. The CDR3 runs to 13 residues. The CDR3 bases are TGCGCCAGTAGACAGGGGGGTAATCAGCCCCAGCATTTT. Its protein product is CASRQGGNQPQHF.

V gene TRBV3-1 (or the pseudogene TRBV3-2) combines with J gene TRBJ2-1, with TRBD1 matching 7 bases. CDR3 size: 16 residues. V shed 3 bases, J shed 8 bases, and the junction held 13 bases outside the gene matches. Per the germline V gene, CDR1 is LGHDT and CDR2 is YNNKEL (reference sequence). The CDR3 spells CASSHSWDSGIDEQFF. The DNA of the CDR3 is TGTGCCAGCAGCCATAGCTGGGACAGCGGTATCGATGAGCAGTTCTTC.

The chain combines TRBV11-2 with TRBJ2-5; 14 nucleotides match TRBD2. The CDR3 length is 18 residues. Germline V gene lookup returns CDR1 SGHAT and CDR2 FQNNGV. V gave up 5 bases and J gave up 3 bases; unmatched junction bases: 11. This CDR3 reads CASSPWGGTSGRKETQYF. CDR3 DNA: TGTGCCAGCAGCCCTTGGGGGGGGACTAGCGGGAGAAAAGAGACCCAGTACTTC.

V gene TRBV10-3 combines with J gene TRBJ2-2; D is possibly TRBD2 (5 bases). Germline assignment: CDR1 ENHRY and CDR2 SYGVKD. The CDR3 is made up of 18 amino acids. V was trimmed by 3 bases and J by 3 bases, leaving 20 bases between them. The CDR3 coding sequence is TGTGCCATCAGTGATAGGACTCCCTTCGCGTATGACACCGGGGAGCTGTTTTTT. Translating gives CAISDRTPFAYDTGELFF.

The V and J genes are TRBV4-1 and TRBJ1-1; no reliable D call. Trimming took off 3 bases at V and 7 bases at J, with 21 bases between the two ends. This CDR3 has 16 residues. Germline values: CDR1 MGHRA, CDR2 YSYEKL. The CDR3 protein is CASSQALSSQLFEAFF. DNA for the CDR3: TGCGCCAGCAGCCAGGCCCTCAGCAGCCAACTTTTTGAAGCTTTCTTT.

The chain recombines TRBV27 with TRBJ2-1, with 9 bases lining up with TRBD2. The CDR3 runs to 14 residues. Germline assignment: CDR1 MNHEY and CDR2 SMNVEV (reference sequence). Trimming removed 2 bases from V and 8 bases from J; junction bases left unmatched: 4. The CDR3 coding sequence is TGTGCCAGCAGTTTAGCGGGAGGGTTGTATGAGCAGTTCTTC. This encodes CASSLAGGLYEQFF.

To note about this clone: The identical CDR3 is also encoded by other nucleotide sequences in the sample. The chain links TRBV28 to TRBJ2-7, with 7 bases identical to TRBD2. Trimming at V came to 6 bases and at J to 0 bases, leaving 5 bases not matched to a gene. CDR1 and CDR2 from the germline V gene are MDHEN and SYDVKM. This CDR3 has 14 amino acids. CDR3 sequence (DNA): TGTGCCAGCAGCCCTACTAGCGTCTCCTACGAGCAGTACTTC. Its protein product is CASSPTSVSYEQYF.

The CDR3: CASSPGQGFPGANVLTF. In nucleotides, the CDR3 is TGTGCCAGCAGCCCGGGACAGGGCTTCCCTGGGGCCAACGTCCTGACTTTC. The rearrangement joins TRBV28 to TRBJ2-6; 9 bases fit TRBD1. Germline loops: CDR1 MDHEN, CDR2 SYDVKM. The CDR3 has 17 amino acids. V shed 6 bases and J 2 bases; nucleotides not matched to a gene: 8.

This chain links TRBV13 with TRBJ1-6; no reliable D call. Per germline, CDR1 PRHDT and CDR2 FYEKMQ (reference sequence). V was pared by 3 bases and J by 9 bases, with 9 bases between. The CDR3 is made up of 13 amino acids. The CDR3 nucleotides are TGTGCCAGCAGCTTGGGGAGGTCTTCACCCCTCCACTTT. Protein sequence: CASSLGRSSPLHF. The variable domain in full, completed from reference TRBV13 and TRBJ1-6, reads AAGVIQSPRHLIKEKRETATLKCYPIPRHDTVYWYQQGPGQDPQFLISFYEKMQSDKGSIPDRFSAQQFSDYHSELNMSSLELGDSALYFCASSLGRSSPLHFGNGTRLTVT.